Each of the 27 T cell receptor beta chains below was sequenced from the same sample in a study of Graves' ophthalmopathy and Graves' hyperthyroidism. RNA transcripts were the template, and TCR beta CDR3 regions were amplified from them. HTBI primers were used in a first-round RT-PCR, which preceded a second-round multiplex PCR. TCRdb redid the calling of the multiplex PCR reads with MiXCR, one entry per CDR3 protein. The sample carries a few hundred thousand distinct CDR3 sequences, 17% recorded once. What was sequenced was peripheral blood. The receptors stem from an adult man with Graves' ophthalmopathy.

This clonotype was observed at least ten times. The V and J genes are TRBV7-2 and TRBJ2-5; D unclear. Germline V lookup: CDR1 SGHTA, CDR2 FQGNSA. V was trimmed by 0 bases and J by 2 bases, leaving 4 bases between them. The CDR3 has 13 amino acids. This chain's CDR3 is CASSLAEQETQYF. CDR3 DNA: TGTGCCAGCAGCTTAGCGGAACAAGAGACCCAGTACTTC.

This clonotype was recorded many times. The genes are TRBV11-2 and TRBJ1-3, with TRBD1 matching over 7 bases. Germline values: CDR1 SGHAT, CDR2 FQNNGV. The CDR3 loop spans 15 amino acids. Unmatched junction bases numbered 5, after V lost 3 bases and J lost 3 bases. The CDR3 bases are TGTGCCAGCAGCTTGACAGGGTACGGTGGAAACACCATATATTTT. It codes for CASSLTGYGGNTIYF.

This clonotype showed up many times. V gene TRBV20-1 combines with J gene TRBJ2-5; 10 bases are shared with TRBD2. The CDR3 is 14 amino acids. Trimming cost V 3 bases and J 5 bases; bases outside gene matches: 6. Germline V gene sequence: CDR1 DFQATT, CDR2 SNEGSKA (reference sequence). The DNA for the CDR3 is TGCAGTGCTAGTACTAGCGGGATGAGGGAGACCCAGTACTTC. Protein: CSASTSGMRETQYF.

This clonotype was seen ten or more times. This chain uses TRBV30 with TRBJ1-3; D might be TRBD1 (5 bases). The CDR3 loop spans 14 amino acids. Between the trimmed V and J ends, which lost 1 base and 0 bases, there was a span of 7 bases. Germline CDR1 reads GTSNPN; CDR2 reads SVGIG (reference sequence). The CDR3 region is CAWSAGLSGNTIYF. The CDR3 nucleotides are TGTGCCTGGAGTGCGGGACTCTCTGGAAACACCATATATTTT.

Many counts were recorded for this clonotype. The chain combines TRBV6-1 with TRBJ2-7; 9 positions match TRBD2. This CDR3 has 15 residues. Unmatched junction bases numbered 7, after V lost 7 bases and J lost 0 bases. CDR1 is MNHNS and CDR2 is SASEGT in the germline V gene. For the CDR3, the DNA is TGTGCCAGCAAACGACTAGCGGCTAGCTCCTACGAGCAGTACTTC. Its translation: CASKRLAASSYEQYF.

This clonotype was counted many times. V is TRBV29-1 and J is TRBJ2-5, with D tentatively TRBD1 (5 bases). The CDR3 spans 12 residues. The V gene lost 2 bases and the J gene lost 5 bases, with 9 bases spanning the gap. Germline loops: CDR1 SQVTM, CDR2 ANQGSEA. In DNA, the CDR3 is TGCAGCGTTGAACCAGGGCCCGAGACCCAGTACTTC. This sequence encodes CSVEPGPETQYF.

This clonotype was detected ten times or more. The rearrangement links TRBV20-1 to TRBJ2-5, with D possibly called TRBD1 or TRBD2 (5 bases each). V shed 3 bases and J shed 12 bases, with 14 bases lying between them. Germline lookup yields CDR1 DFQATT and CDR2 SNEGSKA (reference sequence). The CDR3 contains 11 residues. This chain's CDR3 is CSARGDPPKYF. For the CDR3, the DNA is TGCAGTGCTAGGGGGGACCCACCTAAGTACTTC.

This clonotype was observed many times. V is TRBV20-1 and J is TRBJ2-7, with D perhaps given as TRBD1 or TRBD2 (5 bases each). Trimming took 1 base from V and 4 from J, leaving 17 bases between them. Looked up from germline, CDR1 is DFQATT and CDR2 is SNEGSKA (reference sequence). This CDR3 contains 15 residues. CDR3 DNA: TGCAGTGCTAGAGTGATGGGGGTACCTTTTTACGAGCAGTACTTC. Translating it yields CSARVMGVPFYEQYF.

This clonotype occurred many times. The chain recombines TRBV5-1 with TRBJ2-5; D perhaps matches TRBD2 (6 bases). The CDR3 runs to 14 residues. Germline lookup yields CDR1 SGHRS and CDR2 YFSETQ. Trimming pared 1 base from V and 4 bases from J, leaving 11 bases between. CDR3 sequence reads: CASSLRGLGETQYF. CDR3 nucleotide sequence: TGCGCCAGCAGCTTGCGGGGGTTGGGAGAGACCCAGTACTTC.

This clonotype was picked up many times. The chain uses TRBV5-5 and TRBJ2-5; no clear D. CDR3 length equals 13 residues. The ends were cut back, 4 bases at V and 5 bases at J, with 12 bases in the middle. CDR1 SGHKS and CDR2 YYEKEE come from the germline V gene (reference sequence). DNA of the CDR3: TGTGCCAGCAGCGACCTCCACCGGGAGACCCAGTACTTC. Translating it yields CASSDLHRETQYF.

Many counts were recorded for this clonotype. The V call is TRBV11-2, the J call TRBJ2-7; 7 positions match TRBD1. The CDR3 length is 14 residues. Germline values: CDR1 SGHAT, CDR2 FQNNGV. V gave up 5 bases and J gave up 4 bases; unmatched junction bases: 8. In nucleotides, the CDR3 is TGTGCCAGCAGCCGACAGGGCCCTTTTTACGAGCAGTACTTC. This encodes CASSRQGPFYEQYF.

In this sample, this clonotype turned up many times. The DNA of the CDR3 is TGTGCCAGCAGCACCGACAGGGGCTACGAGCAGTACTTC. It codes for CASSTDRGYEQYF. V and J are TRBV11-1 and TRBJ2-7; 8 bases are shared with TRBD1. The V gene's germline CDR1 is SGHAT and CDR2 FQDESV (reference sequence). V lost 5 bases, J lost 3 bases, and 3 bases stayed unmatched. The CDR3 has 13 amino acids.

This clonotype was seen at least ten times. The CDR3 DNA reads as TGTGCCAGTAGTACCTCCGCGACAGGGGCTGGTGGCTACACCTTC. Its translation: CASSTSATGAGGYTF. The chain joins TRBV19 to TRBJ1-2, with 8 bases aligning to TRBD1. There are 15 residues in the CDR3. The V gene end was trimmed by 4 bases and the J gene end by 7 bases; junction bases not matched to a gene: 11. Germline lookup yields CDR1 LNHDA and CDR2 SQIVND (reference sequence).

This clonotype was seen more than once but under ten times. The chain has TRBV4-2 and TRBJ2-2, with D perhaps matching TRBD1 (6 bases). From germline, CDR1 is LGHNA and CDR2 YNFKEQ. The germline V and J ends were trimmed by 4 bases and 5 bases, with 14 bases remaining between them. CDR3 size: 15 residues. CDR3 bases: TGTGCCAGCAGCCTAGAAGCAGGGGAAACCGGGGAGCTGTTTTTT. It translates to CASSLEAGETGELFF.

This clonotype was picked up many times. The J gene is TRBJ2-2, the V gene TRBV28; the match to TRBD2 covers 9 bases. The CDR3 is made up of 14 amino acids. CDR1 is MDHEN and CDR2 is SYDVKM in the germline V gene. After removal of 10 bases from V and 10 bases from J, the junction contained 13 bases not matched to a gene. CDR3 residues: CATASSRGGLELFF. The CDR3 DNA is TGTGCCACCGCTTCCTCGCGGGGGGGCCTGGAGCTGTTTTTT.

In its sample, this clonotype was seen many times. The rearrangement uses TRBV20-1 and TRBJ1-6; D unresolved. V was trimmed by 0 bases and J by 7 bases, leaving 10 bases between them. The CDR3 has 14 residues. Germline CDR1 DFQATT, CDR2 SNEGSKA (reference sequence). The CDR3 region is CSARDIQENSPLHF. CDR3 coding DNA: TGCAGTGCTAGAGATATCCAGGAGAATTCACCCCTCCACTTT.

This clonotype has only a few counts. Sequence at one end of the junction differs from germline and may be a read error. The gene calls are TRBV24-1 and TRBJ1-2, with D tentatively TRBD1 (6 bases). CDR1 is KGHDR, CDR2 SFDVKD, per germline. This CDR3 region has 15 residues. The CDR3, as DNA: TGTGCCAAATTAGGGGGACTAAAGACTAACTATGGCTACATCTTC. This encodes CAKLGGLKTNYGYIF.

There are many counts of this clonotype. The chain links TRBV7-8 to TRBJ1-1; possibly TRBD1 for D (5 bases). Germline V CDR1 and CDR2: SGHVS, FQNEAQ. The CDR3 sequence is 12 residues long. V was pared by 1 base and J by 11 bases, with 11 bases between. The chain's CDR3 is CASSLERGLAFF. The CDR3 DNA reads TGTGCCAGCAGCTTAGAAAGGGGTTTGGCTTTCTTT. Complete variable domain (other parts from reference TRBV7-8 and TRBJ1-1): GAGVSQSPRYKVAKRGQDVALRCDPISGHVSLFWYQQALGQGPEFLTYFQNEAQLDKSGLPSDRFFAERPEGSVSTLKIQRTQQEDSAVYLCASSLERGLAFFGQGTRLTVV.

This clonotype has ten or more counts. The gene calls are TRBV7-2 and TRBJ1-6; possible D gene TRBD1, 5 bases. Between the trimmed V and J ends, which lost 4 bases and 5 bases, there was a span of 12 bases. Germline V gene lookup returns CDR1 SGHTA and CDR2 FQGNSA. This CDR3 spans 15 amino acids. This CDR3 is CASSSYGTHNSPLHF. The CDR3 DNA is TGTGCCAGCAGCTCCTACGGGACTCATAATTCACCCCTCCACTTT.

This clonotype has at least ten counts. This chain's CDR3 is CAWSVPGTVPGELFF. CDR3 DNA: TGTGCCTGGAGTGTTCCGGGGACAGTGCCCGGGGAGCTGTTTTTT. The chain recombines TRBV30 with TRBJ2-2, with 7 bases that match TRBD1. With 0 bases clipped from V and 6 bases from J, the junction kept 7 bases outside the gene matches. In germline, CDR1 is GTSNPN, CDR2 SVGIG (reference sequence). The CDR3 length is 15 residues.

This clonotype was observed at least ten times. This chain uses TRBV4-2 with TRBJ1-1, with a weak D call TRBD1 (6 bases). The germline V and J ends were trimmed by 0 bases and 8 bases, with 10 bases remaining between them. Germline lookup yields CDR1 LGHNA and CDR2 YNFKEQ. The CDR3 is 13 residues long. The CDR3 reads CASSQEFQGEAFF. The CDR3, as DNA: TGTGCCAGCAGCCAAGAATTCCAGGGGGAAGCTTTCTTT.

This clonotype was counted many times. The V gene is TRBV6-4, the J gene TRBJ2-7, with 7 bases matching TRBD2. CDR1 is MRHNA, CDR2 SNTAGT, per germline. The trim removed 2 bases at V and 7 bases at J, leaving 11 bases unmatched. CDR3 length equals 15 residues. The CDR3 nucleotides are TGTGCCAGCAGTGACGGGTCTTGGCGGCGGGGGGAGCAGTACTTC. Protein sequence: CASSDGSWRRGEQYF.

Of note for this clonotype: Since a much larger clone is just one base distant, this may be a read error. The rearrangement joins TRBV20-1 to TRBJ2-7; D uncertain. The ends were cut back, 3 bases at V and 0 bases at J, with 6 bases in the middle. Germline V gene sequence: CDR1 DFQATT, CDR2 SNEGSKA (reference sequence). CDR3 length: 12 amino acids. The CDR3 DNA follows: TGCAGTGCTAGTGCTAGCTCCTACGAGCAGTACTTC. This translates into CSASASSYEQYF.

At least ten counts were recorded for this clonotype. The rearrangement uses TRBV19 and TRBJ2-5, with D perhaps TRBD1 or TRBD2 (5 bases each). The germline V and J ends were trimmed by 11 bases and 1 base, with 14 bases remaining between them. CDR1 is LNHDA, CDR2 SQIVND, per germline (reference sequence). The CDR3 consists of 13 residues. The CDR3 nucleotides are TGTGCCGCCGGCCGTGGGGGCCAAGAGACCCAGTACTTC. Protein sequence: CAAGRGGQETQYF.

The rearrangement uses TRBV25-1 and TRBJ1-2; the match to TRBD1 covers 8 bases. The CDR3 is 16 residues long. Trimming removed 3 bases from V and 8 bases from J; junction bases left unmatched: 14. The germline CDR1 and CDR2 sequences are MGHDK and SYGVNS. For the CDR3, the DNA is TGTGCCAGCAGTGACCCTCGACAGGGGACCCCCCGCGGCTACACCTTC. Translation gives CASSDPRQGTPRGYTF.

This clonotype was counted at least ten times. The chain links TRBV29-1 to TRBJ1-1; D may be TRBD1 (6 bases). V was trimmed by 5 bases and J by 4 bases, leaving 8 bases between them. CDR3 size: 11 residues. Germline assignment: CDR1 SQVTM and CDR2 ANQGSEA. The CDR3 bases are TGCAGCGTTCAGGGGACCACTGAAGCTTTCTTT. This translates into CSVQGTTEAFF. Combining the CDR3 with reference TRBV29-1 and TRBJ1-1 gives the whole variable domain SAVISQKPSRDICQRGTSLTIQCQVDSQVTMMFWYRQQPGQSLTLIATANQGSEATYESGFVIDKFPISRPNLTFSTLTVSNMSPEDSSIYLCSVQGTTEAFFGQGTRLTVV.

This clonotype has at least ten counts. The genes are TRBV11-1 and TRBJ1-1; D not resolved. V lost 5 bases and J 1 base, leaving 8 bases between the germline ends. The length of the CDR3 is 13 residues. Germline values: CDR1 SGHAT, CDR2 FQDESV (reference sequence). The CDR3 protein is CASSTPGNTEAFF. The CDR3 DNA follows: TGTGCCAGCAGCACCCCGGGGAACACTGAAGCTTTCTTT.